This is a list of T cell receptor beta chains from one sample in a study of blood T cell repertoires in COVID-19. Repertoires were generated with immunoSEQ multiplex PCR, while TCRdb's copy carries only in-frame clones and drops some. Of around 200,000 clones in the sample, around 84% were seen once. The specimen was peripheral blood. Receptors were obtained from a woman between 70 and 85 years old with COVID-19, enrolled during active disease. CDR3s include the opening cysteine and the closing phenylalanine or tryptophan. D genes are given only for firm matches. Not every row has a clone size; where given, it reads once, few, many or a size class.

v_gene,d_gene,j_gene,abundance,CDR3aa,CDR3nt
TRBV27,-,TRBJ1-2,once,CASSTPGDQGYTF,TGTGCCAGCAGTACACCAGGGGATCAGGGCTACACCTTC
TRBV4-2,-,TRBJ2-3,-,CASSQDPSTPSGGGTDTQYF,TGTGCCAGCAGCCAAGATCCATCGACTCCGAGTGGCGGGGGCACAGATACGCAGTATTTT
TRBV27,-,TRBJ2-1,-,CASSLSFLASYNEQFF,TGTGCCAGCAGTTTATCTTTCCTAGCGTCCTACAATGAGCAGTTCTTC
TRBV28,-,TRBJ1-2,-,CASGFLQAQSRGYTF,TGTGCCAGCGGCTTCCTCCAGGCCCAGAGTCGGGGCTACACCTTC
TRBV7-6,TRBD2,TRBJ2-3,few,CASSLRSSSGGVPDTQYF,TGTGCCAGCAGCTTACGCTCTTCTAGCGGGGGGGTTCCAGATACGCAGTATTTT
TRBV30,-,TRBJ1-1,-,CAWSTVTEAFF,TGTGCCTGGAGCACAGTCACTGAAGCTTTCTTT
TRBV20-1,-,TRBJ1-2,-,CSASPTGYGYTF,TGCAGTGCTAGTCCGACAGGCTATGGCTACACCTTC
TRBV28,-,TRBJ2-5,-,CASSLLAGRETQYF,TGTGCCAGCAGTTTATTAGCAGGGAGGGAGACCCAGTACTTC
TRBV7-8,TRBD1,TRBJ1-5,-,CASSSKAGGAGNQPQHF,TGTGCCAGCAGCTCAAAGGCAGGGGGCGCGGGCAATCAGCCCCAGCATTTT
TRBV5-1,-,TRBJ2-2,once,CASSLRTGRTGELFF,TGCGCCAGCAGCTTAAGAACAGGGAGAACCGGGGAGCTGTTTTTT
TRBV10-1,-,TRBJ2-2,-,CASGARGVEEQGPTGELFF,TGCGCCAGCGGAGCGAGAGGAGTAGAAGAACAGGGTCCGACCGGGGAGCTGTTTTTT
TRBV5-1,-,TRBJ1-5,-,CASSFEGDQPQHF,TGCGCCAGCAGCTTCGAAGGAGATCAGCCCCAGCATTTT
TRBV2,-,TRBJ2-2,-,CASSVWLGVGELFF,TGTGCCAGCAGTGTATGGCTAGGGGTCGGGGAGCTGTTTTTT
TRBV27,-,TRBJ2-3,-,CASSKTGGTDTQYF,TGTGCCAGCAGCAAAACGGGGGGCACAGATACGCAGTATTTT
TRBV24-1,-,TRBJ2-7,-,CAPVWCSVPTYEQYF,TGTGCCCCGGTTTGGTGTTCGGTCCCGACCTACGAGCAGTACTTC
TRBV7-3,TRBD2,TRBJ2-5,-,CASSFGRGGIETQYF,TGTGCCAGCAGCTTTGGGCGGGGGGGCATTGAGACCCAGTACTTC
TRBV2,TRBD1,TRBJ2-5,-,CASSAGTGGPLETQYF,TGTGCCAGCAGCGCAGGGACAGGGGGTCCTCTAGAGACCCAGTACTTC
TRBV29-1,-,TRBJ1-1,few,CSVEDRIRDKAFF,TGCAGCGTTGAAGATCGGATTCGGGATAAGGCTTTCTTT
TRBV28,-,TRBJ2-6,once,CASSFRGAGANVLTF,TGTGCCAGCAGTTTCAGGGGTGCTGGGGCCAACGTCCTGACTTTC
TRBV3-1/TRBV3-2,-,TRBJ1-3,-,CASSQAPTTVGNTIYF,TGTGCCAGCAGCCAAGCCCCAACCACGGTTGGAAACACCATATATTTT